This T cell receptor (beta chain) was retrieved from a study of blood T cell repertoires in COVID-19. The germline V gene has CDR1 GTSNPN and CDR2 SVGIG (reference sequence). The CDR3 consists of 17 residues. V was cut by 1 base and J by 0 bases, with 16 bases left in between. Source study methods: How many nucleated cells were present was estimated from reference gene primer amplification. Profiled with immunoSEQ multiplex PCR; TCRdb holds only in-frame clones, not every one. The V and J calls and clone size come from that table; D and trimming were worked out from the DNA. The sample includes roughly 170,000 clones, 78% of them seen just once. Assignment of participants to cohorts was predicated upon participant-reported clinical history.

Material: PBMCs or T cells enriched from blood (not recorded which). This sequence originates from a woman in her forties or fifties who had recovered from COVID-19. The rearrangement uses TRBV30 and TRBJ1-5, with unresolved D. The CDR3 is CAWSGSAGSSSNQPQHF. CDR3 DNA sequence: TGTGCCTGGAGTGGGTCGGCAGGCAGTAGTAGCAATCAGCCCCAGCATTTT.